This record looks at one T cell receptor (beta chain) sequence and its context. This entry belongs to a study of blood T cell repertoires in COVID-19. This CDR3 has 15 amino acids. The germline gives CDR1 SEHNR, CDR2 FQNEAQ (reference sequence). The trim removed 5 bases at V and 3 bases at J, leaving 9 bases unmatched. The data were produced by immunoSEQ multiplex PCR, yet TCRdb's version contains in-frame clones alone and is incomplete. The sample contains about 190,000 clones, 86% of which appear only once. This rearrangement joins TRBV7-9 to TRBJ2-5, with TRBD1 matching over 7 bases. The source material was PBMCs or T cells enriched from blood (not recorded which). This clonotype was obtained from a woman aged 40 to 50 in a cohort exposed to, infected with or recovered from COVID-19 (not recorded which). In DNA, the CDR3 is TGTGCCAGCAGCACCCCGGTCGGGACAGAAGAGACCCAGTACTTC. Its protein is CASSTPVGTEETQYF.